The 5 T cell receptor beta chains presented below share a single source sample, sequenced in a study of T-cell memory formation after mild COVID-19. MiXCR, run by TCRdb on the 5' RACE reads, gives a single entry per CDR3 protein. There are 120,000 to 150,000 distinct CDR3 sequences in the sample; roughly 19% occur only once, and approximately 2.3% lies in the top ten. Sample: PBMCs or a T cell subset sorted from them (not recorded which). The receptor source for this set is an adult woman who had mild COVID-19 (a few samples of this study predate the infection). Cell type and time point are not known.

This clonotype occurred a few times. The chain couples TRBV12-3 or TRBV12-4 to TRBJ2-5; the D gene is possibly TRBD1 (5 bases). This CDR3 spans 13 amino acids. V was cut by 6 bases and J by 4 bases, with 12 bases left in between. The CDR3 region is CASRTSGAETQYF. DNA of the CDR3: TGTGCCAGCAGGACATCTGGGGCAGAGACCCAGTACTTC.

The chain carries TRBV6-5 and TRBJ2-3; maybe TRBD1 (5 bases). Germline lookup yields CDR1 MNHEY and CDR2 SVGAGI. CDR3 length: 16 amino acids. V was cut by 4 bases and J by 3 bases, with 17 bases left in between. The CDR3 spells CASSSLKGSRTDTQYF. In DNA, the CDR3 is TGTGCCAGCAGTTCCCTTAAGGGGTCCAGAACAGATACGCAGTATTTT.

This clonotype was counted between two and nine times. V gene TRBV12-3 or TRBV12-4 combines with J gene TRBJ1-1, with unresolved D. V dropped 1 base and J dropped 6 bases, with 12 bases sitting between them. The CDR3 has 14 amino acids. This CDR3 is CASSLVGKSAEAFF. CDR3 DNA sequence: TGTGCCAGCAGTTTAGTAGGAAAGAGCGCTGAAGCTTTCTTT.

The CDR3 nucleotides are TGCGCCAGCAGTGAGTCGGGTTGGGTGACCCAGTACTTC. This encodes CASSESGWVTQYF. This chain uses TRBV10-2 with TRBJ2-5; D ambiguous. The CDR3 totals 13 residues. Trimming left V 0 bases short and J 7 bases short, with 9 bases between. Germline assignment: CDR1 WSHSY and CDR2 SAAADI.

The chain carries TRBV5-1 and TRBJ1-4; 7 bases are shared with TRBD1. V lost 2 bases to trimming and J lost 6 bases; unmatched junction nucleotides: 7. The germline CDR1 and CDR2 sequences are SGHRS and YFSETQ. This CDR3 is 15 amino acids long. The CDR3 reads CASSFGGQTYEKLFF. In DNA, the CDR3 is TGCGCCAGCAGCTTCGGGGGACAGACCTATGAAAAACTGTTTTTT.